This record concerns one T cell receptor (beta chain) sequence. V was shortened by 10 bases and J by 3 bases, with 20 bases between the two germline ends. Per the germline V gene, CDR1 is KGHDR and CDR2 is SFDVKD. This CDR3 has 15 residues. This sample stems from a study of blood T cell repertoires in COVID-19. In the study overall: Sources were T cells, B-cell-depleted T cells, or PBMCs; the material itself was cDNA or gDNA.

As processed by the authors: Scientists estimated how many nucleated cells there were by amplifying reference gene primers. TCRdb keeps only in-frame clones here, not all; method: immunoSEQ multiplex PCR. Clone size and the V and J calls come from that table; the DNA yielded D and trimming. The data show roughly 150,000 clones, 84% seen once. The chain carries TRBV24-1 and TRBJ1-2; D is unresolved. The source material was peripheral blood. The sequence was obtained from a woman aged 50 to 65 with acute or convalescent COVID-19. The CDR3 here is CATGSRSNRYYGYTF. The CDR3 DNA reads TGTGCCACGGGCTCAAGATCTAACCGGTACTATGGCTACACCTTC.